A selection of T cell receptor beta chains follows, all from one sample in a study of cytomegalovirus exposure and HLA in healthy donors. The method was immunoSEQ multiplex PCR; TCRdb's version includes in-frame clones alone and lacks a portion of them. The top ten clones hold 8.1% of a sample with about 140,000 clones, approximately 78% of them seen once. The material sequenced was PBMCs. These receptor sequences come from a woman in her forties or fifties in good health and CMV-seropositive. Each CDR3 is given with its conserved first and last residue. D genes are given only for firm matches. The size entry is marked missing in some rows and otherwise reads once, few, many or a size class.

abundance,v_gene,d_gene,j_gene,CDR3nt,CDR3aa
NA,TRBV6-5,NA,TRBJ2-1,TGTGCCAGCAGTTCCTCTGGACTCCGGGCTGAGCAGTTCTTC,CASSSSGLRAEQFF
NA,TRBV29-1,TRBD2,TRBJ2-1,TGCAGCGTGAATGGACTAGCGGACTACAATGAGCAGTTCTTC,CSVNGLADYNEQFF
NA,TRBV5-1,NA,TRBJ2-2,TGCGCCAGCAGCCCCGGTCCTAACACCGGGGAGCTGTTTTTT,CASSPGPNTGELFF
NA,TRBV9,TRBD2,TRBJ2-3,TGTGCCAGCAGCCCCGGGGGGGAATGGACATACACAGATACGCAGTATTTT,CASSPGGEWTYTDTQYF
NA,TRBV6-5,NA,TRBJ1-2,TGTGCCAGCAGTTACGATTCCGGCGGTGGCTACACCTTC,CASSYDSGGGYTF
NA,TRBV29-1,TRBD1,TRBJ1-1,TGCAGCGTGGGACAGGGTGGAATCACTGAAGCTTTCTTT,CSVGQGGITEAFF
NA,TRBV19,NA,TRBJ1-4,TGTGCCAGTAGTACCCCCTGGGCGGGTGAAAAACTGTTTTTT,CASSTPWAGEKLFF
NA,TRBV5-6,NA,TRBJ1-2,TGTGCCAGCAGCGTGGTAATGGGCGGGTACTATGGCTACACCTTC,CASSVVMGGYYGYTF
NA,TRBV7-9,NA,TRBJ2-2,TGTGCCAGCAGCTTGCCCGGCGGCCGGGAGCTGTTTTTT,CASSLPGGRELFF
NA,TRBV29-1,NA,TRBJ2-7,TGCAGCGCTTTGACCGAGGCCCCACTACGAGGGCAGTACTTC,CSALTEAPLRGQYF
NA,TRBV7-7,TRBD1,TRBJ2-5,TGTGCTAGCAGCTTAGGAAGCGGGACAGGGACTGGGGAGACCCAGTACTTC,CASSLGSGTGTGETQYF
NA,TRBV4-3,NA,TRBJ1-1,TGCGCCAGCAGCCGCGACAGGCCCTCGAGCGGGGAGGTCTTT,CASSRDRPSSGEVF
few,TRBV4-1,TRBD1,TRBJ2-5,TGCGCCAGCAGCCTAAGCCGGGACAGAGGGTACCAAGAGACCCAGTACTTC,CASSLSRDRGYQETQYF
once,TRBV27,TRBD2,TRBJ2-1,TGTGCCAGCAGTTTAGAACGGACTAGCTTATCATCCTCCTACAATGAGCAGTTCTTC,CASSLERTSLSSSYNEQFF
NA,TRBV7-9,NA,TRBJ2-5,TGTGCCAGCAGCTTAAGACGCGAGGGGGAGCAGTACTTC,CASSLRREGEQYF
NA,TRBV29-1,NA,TRBJ2-3,TGCAGCGTTGACGGGGATTCCGTCACAGATACGCAGTATTTT,CSVDGDSVTDTQYF
few,TRBV7-2,TRBD2,TRBJ2-7,TGTGCCAGCAGCCGGCCCCCCGGGGGGGGAATCGGCGAGCAGTACTTC,CASSRPPGGGIGEQYF
once,TRBV19,TRBD1,TRBJ2-7,TGTGCCAGTAGTATAGGATGGACCGGGACAGGGGTCTACGAGCAGTACTTC,CASSIGWTGTGVYEQYF
NA,TRBV2,NA,TRBJ2-5,TGTGCCAGCAGTGAAATGCGTGAGACCCAGTACTTC,CASSEMRETQYF
NA,TRBV2,TRBD2,TRBJ2-3,TGTGCCAGCAGTGGTGATCGGGAGGGCGGGAGCACAGATACGCAGTATTTT,CASSGDREGGSTDTQYF
NA,TRBV6-5,NA,TRBJ1-4,TGTGCCACCAAGCGGGGGGTTAATGAAAAACTGTTTTTT,CATKRGVNEKLFF
NA,TRBV9,TRBD2,TRBJ2-1,TGTGCCAGCAGCGTAGGAACTAGCGGGAGCTCGATCGATGAGCAGTTCTTC,CASSVGTSGSSIDEQFF
NA,TRBV19,NA,TRBJ1-1,TGTGCCAGTAGTAAAACAGTGAACACTGAAGCTTTCTTT,CASSKTVNTEAFF
few,TRBV10-1,NA,TRBJ1-1,TGCGCCAGCAGCCGAGGACGGGGAAAGAACACTGAAGCTTTCTTT,CASSRGRGKNTEAFF
NA,TRBV19,TRBD1,TRBJ2-2,TGTGCCAGTAGTATTGGGACAGGGTCCACCGGGGAGCTGTTTTTT,CASSIGTGSTGELFF
NA,TRBV7-2,TRBD1,TRBJ2-7,TGTGCCAGCAGCTTGTTAGGGGGCCTCAGCTCCTACGAGCAGTACTTC,CASSLLGGLSSYEQYF
once,TRBV28,NA,TRBJ2-7,TGTGCCAGCAGTTCCCCTGATGACAGCCGGGGGTTCTACGAGCAGTACTTC,CASSSPDDSRGFYEQYF
NA,TRBV5-4,NA,TRBJ2-2,TGTGCCAGCAGCTTGCAGAACACCGGGGAGCTGTTTTTT,CASSLQNTGELFF
NA,TRBV7-2,NA,TRBJ2-1,TGTGCCTCAAGCGGCCAATACAATGAGCAGTTCTTC,CASSGQYNEQFF
few,TRBV4-3,NA,TRBJ1-4,TGCGCCAGCAGCCAAGATTTCGTTTCAACTAATGAAAAACTGTTTTTT,CASSQDFVSTNEKLFF
NA,TRBV28,TRBD1,TRBJ1-2,TGTGCCAGCAGTATTCCAGATTACAGGGGACGGGGCTACACCTTC,CASSIPDYRGRGYTF
NA,TRBV19,NA,TRBJ1-6,TGTGCCAGTAGTATATCAGGAGGATCACCCCTCCACTTT,CASSISGGSPLHF
few,TRBV28,NA,TRBJ1-4,TGTGCCAGCAACGAGGACAGACCTAATGAAAAACTGTTTTTT,CASNEDRPNEKLFF
NA,TRBV27,TRBD2,TRBJ2-3,TGTGCCAGCAGTTCGAAGGGACTAGCGGCAGATACGCAGTATTTT,CASSSKGLAADTQYF
NA,TRBV6-1,NA,TRBJ2-7,TGTGCCAGCGGTCCCAGGCGTTCCTACGAGCAGTACTTC,CASGPRRSYEQYF
NA,TRBV6-5,TRBD2,TRBJ2-1,TGTGCCAGCAGTTACTCGCCTAGCGGGATGCGTAATGAGCAGTTCTTC,CASSYSPSGMRNEQFF
once,TRBV5-1,TRBD1,TRBJ1-1,TGCGCCAGCAGCCTCGGGACAGGGGAGTTGATTGAAGCTTTCTTT,CASSLGTGELIEAFF
NA,TRBV9,NA,TRBJ2-1,TGTGCCAGCAGTCCGGGATTCAATGAGCAGTTCTTC,CASSPGFNEQFF
NA,TRBV28,TRBD2,TRBJ2-1,TGTGCCAGCAGTCTCCGACTAGCGGGACTTAGGAGTGAGCAGTTCTTC,CASSLRLAGLRSEQFF
NA,TRBV6-5,NA,TRBJ1-3,TGTGCCAGCAGTGAGACACAGGTAGGAAACACCATATATTTT,CASSETQVGNTIYF
NA,TRBV6-5,TRBD2,TRBJ2-1,TGTGCCAGCAGTTATAGCCGGGGGGGCTACAATGAGCAGTTCTTC,CASSYSRGGYNEQFF
NA,TRBV19,TRBD1,TRBJ2-1,TGTGCCAGTAGTCCACAGGGGCTCCCTTACAATGAGCAGTTCTTC,CASSPQGLPYNEQFF
NA,TRBV19,TRBD1,TRBJ2-4,TGTGCCAGTAGTACGGGCCGGGACAGGGGACTTAGCTTC,CASSTGRDRGLSF
NA,TRBV11-1,TRBD2,TRBJ2-5,TGTGCCAGCCGAGCGGGAGGACGAGAGACCCAGTACTTC,CASRAGGRETQYF
NA,TRBV7-9,NA,TRBJ1-3,TGTGCCAGCAGCTTAGGAGGGGGGGACGTCGAGAACACCATATATTTT,CASSLGGGDVENTIYF
NA,TRBV28,NA,TRBJ2-1,TGTGCCAGCAGTTGGGCGTGGCAGGGGGGTAGCAATGAGCAGTTCTTC,CASSWAWQGGSNEQFF
NA,TRBV28,TRBD2,TRBJ2-3,TGTGCCAGCAGTTGGGTTAGCGGGAGAAGCGTTAGGGGAGATACGCAGTATTTT,CASSWVSGRSVRGDTQYF
once,TRBV7-9,NA,TRBJ2-1,TGTGCCAGCAGCTTAGGCCTAAGTGACTTGGATGAGCAGTTCTTC,CASSLGLSDLDEQFF
NA,TRBV7-2,NA,TRBJ1-1,TGTGCCAGCAGCTTAGTGGCGGCCCTGAACACTGAAGCTTTCTTT,CASSLVAALNTEAFF
NA,TRBV9,NA,TRBJ2-5,TGTGCCAGCAGCGTAGAGGGGGTCCAAGAGACCCAGTACTTC,CASSVEGVQETQYF